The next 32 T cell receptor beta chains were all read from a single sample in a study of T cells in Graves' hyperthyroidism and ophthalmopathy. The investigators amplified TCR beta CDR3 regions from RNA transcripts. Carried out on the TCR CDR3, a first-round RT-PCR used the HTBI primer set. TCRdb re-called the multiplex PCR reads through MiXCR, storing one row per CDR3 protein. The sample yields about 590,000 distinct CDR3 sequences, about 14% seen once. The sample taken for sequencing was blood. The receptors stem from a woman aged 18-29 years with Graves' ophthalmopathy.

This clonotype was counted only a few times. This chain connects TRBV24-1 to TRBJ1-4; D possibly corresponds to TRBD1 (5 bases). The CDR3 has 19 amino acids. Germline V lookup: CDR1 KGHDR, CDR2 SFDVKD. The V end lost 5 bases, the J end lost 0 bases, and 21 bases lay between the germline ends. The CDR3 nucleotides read TGTGCCACCAGTGGCCCAAGGGCAGGGACCTTTGCAACTAATGAAAAACTGTTTTTT. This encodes CATSGPRAGTFATNEKLFF.

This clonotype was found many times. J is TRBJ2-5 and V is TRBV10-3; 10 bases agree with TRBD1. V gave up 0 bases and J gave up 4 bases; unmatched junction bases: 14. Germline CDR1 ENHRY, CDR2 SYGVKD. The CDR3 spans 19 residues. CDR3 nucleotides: TGTGCCATCAGTGAGTCCACCCCCCCCACCGGGACAGGGGTAGAGACCCAGTACTTC. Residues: CAISESTPPTGTGVETQYF.

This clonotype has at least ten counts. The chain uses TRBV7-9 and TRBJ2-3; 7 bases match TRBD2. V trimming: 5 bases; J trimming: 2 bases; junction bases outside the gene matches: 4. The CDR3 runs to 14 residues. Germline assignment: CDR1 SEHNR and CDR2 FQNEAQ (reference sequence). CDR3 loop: CASSPSGHTDTQYF. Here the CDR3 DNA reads TGTGCCAGCAGCCCTAGCGGCCACACAGATACGCAGTATTTT.

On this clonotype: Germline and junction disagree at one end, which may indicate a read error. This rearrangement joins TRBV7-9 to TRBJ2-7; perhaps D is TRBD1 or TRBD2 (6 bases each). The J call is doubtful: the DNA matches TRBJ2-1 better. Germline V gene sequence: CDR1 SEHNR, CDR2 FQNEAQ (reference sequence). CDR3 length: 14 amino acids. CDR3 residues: CASSLAGQTYEQFF. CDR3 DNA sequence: TGCGCCAGCAGCTTGGCGGGACAAACCTACGAGCAGTTCTTC.

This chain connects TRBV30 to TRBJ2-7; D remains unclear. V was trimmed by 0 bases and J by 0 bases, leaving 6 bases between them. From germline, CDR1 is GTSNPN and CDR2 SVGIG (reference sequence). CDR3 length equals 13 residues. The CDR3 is CAWSVRVSYEQYF. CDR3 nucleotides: TGTGCCTGGAGTGTACGGGTCTCCTACGAGCAGTACTTC. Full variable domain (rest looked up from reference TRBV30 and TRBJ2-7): SQTIHQWPATLVQPVGSPLSLECTVEGTSNPNLYWYRQAAGRGLQLLFYSVGIGQISSEVPQNLSASRPQDRQFILSSKKLLLSDSGFYLCAWSVRVSYEQYFGPGTRLTVT.

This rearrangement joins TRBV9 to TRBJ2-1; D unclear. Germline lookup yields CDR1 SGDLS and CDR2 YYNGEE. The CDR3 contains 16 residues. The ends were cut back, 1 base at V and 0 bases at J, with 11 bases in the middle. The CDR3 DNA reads TGTGCCAGCAGCGTACGGGTGCGAAGCTCCTACAATGAGCAGTTCTTC. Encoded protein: CASSVRVRSSYNEQFF.

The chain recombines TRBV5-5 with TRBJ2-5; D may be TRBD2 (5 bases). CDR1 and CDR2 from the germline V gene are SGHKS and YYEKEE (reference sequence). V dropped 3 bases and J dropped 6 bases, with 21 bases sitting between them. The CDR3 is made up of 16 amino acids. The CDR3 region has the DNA TGTGCCAGCAGCTCCTACTGGGAGAACATCGGGAAGACCCAGTACTTC. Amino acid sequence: CASSSYWENIGKTQYF. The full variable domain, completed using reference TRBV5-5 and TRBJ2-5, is DAGVTQSPTHLIKTRGQQVTLRCSPISGHKSVSWYQQVLGQGPQFIFQYYEKEERGRGNFPDRFSARQFPNYSSELNVNALLLGDSALYLCASSSYWENIGKTQYFGPGTRLLVL.

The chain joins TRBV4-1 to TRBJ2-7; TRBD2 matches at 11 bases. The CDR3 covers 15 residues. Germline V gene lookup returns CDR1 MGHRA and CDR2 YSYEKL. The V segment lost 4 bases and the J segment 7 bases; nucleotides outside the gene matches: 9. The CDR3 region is CASSRPTSGTREQYF. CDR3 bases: TGCGCCAGCAGCCGTCCGACTAGCGGGACGAGGGAGCAGTACTTC.

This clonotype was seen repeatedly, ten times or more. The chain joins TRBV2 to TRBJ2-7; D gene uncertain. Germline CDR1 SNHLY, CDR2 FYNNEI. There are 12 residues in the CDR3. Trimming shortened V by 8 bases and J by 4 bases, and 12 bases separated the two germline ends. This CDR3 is CASDAVAYEQYF. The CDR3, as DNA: TGTGCCAGCGACGCAGTGGCGTACGAGCAGTACTTC.

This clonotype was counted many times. CDR3 amino acids: CASRETPGNTIYF. The CDR3 DNA reads TGTGCCAGCAGAGAGACGCCTGGAAACACCATATATTTT. The V and J genes are TRBV11-3 and TRBJ1-3; D not certain. The CDR3 has 13 residues. V shed 6 bases and J shed 2 bases, with 8 bases lying between them. Germline V lookup: CDR1 SGHNT, CDR2 YENEEA.

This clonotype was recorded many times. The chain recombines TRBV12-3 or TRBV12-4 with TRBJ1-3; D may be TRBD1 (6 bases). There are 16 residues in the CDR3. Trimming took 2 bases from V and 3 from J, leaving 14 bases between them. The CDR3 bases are TGTGCCAGCAGTTTATCGGCAGGGGCGGGTGGAAACACCATATATTTT. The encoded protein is CASSLSAGAGGNTIYF.

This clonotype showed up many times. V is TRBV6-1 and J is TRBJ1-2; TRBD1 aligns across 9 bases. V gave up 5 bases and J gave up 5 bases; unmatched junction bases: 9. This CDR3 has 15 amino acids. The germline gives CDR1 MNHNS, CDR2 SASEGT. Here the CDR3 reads CASSYYRGLLYGYTF. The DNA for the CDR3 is TGTGCCAGCAGTTATTACAGGGGGCTCCTTTATGGCTACACCTTC.

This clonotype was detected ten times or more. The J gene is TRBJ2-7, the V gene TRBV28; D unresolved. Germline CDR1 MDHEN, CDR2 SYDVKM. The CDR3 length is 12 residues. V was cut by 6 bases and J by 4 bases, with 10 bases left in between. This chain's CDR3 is CASSRQMYEQYF. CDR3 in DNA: TGTGCCAGCAGCCGTCAGATGTACGAGCAGTACTTC.

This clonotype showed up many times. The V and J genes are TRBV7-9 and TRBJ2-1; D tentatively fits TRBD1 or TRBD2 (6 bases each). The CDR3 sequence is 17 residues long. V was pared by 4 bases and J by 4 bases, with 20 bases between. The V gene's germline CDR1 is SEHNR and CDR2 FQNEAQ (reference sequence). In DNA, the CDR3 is TGTGCCAGCAGCTCCACGGGCGCGGGACATACTTACAATGAGCAGTTCTTC. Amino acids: CASSSTGAGHTYNEQFF.

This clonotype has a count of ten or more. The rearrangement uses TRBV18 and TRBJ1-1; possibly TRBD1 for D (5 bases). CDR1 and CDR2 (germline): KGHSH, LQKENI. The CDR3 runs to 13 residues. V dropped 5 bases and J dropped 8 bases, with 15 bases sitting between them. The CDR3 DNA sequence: TGTGCCAGCTCATCCACAGACAGACTCGAAGCTTTCTTT. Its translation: CASSSTDRLEAFF.

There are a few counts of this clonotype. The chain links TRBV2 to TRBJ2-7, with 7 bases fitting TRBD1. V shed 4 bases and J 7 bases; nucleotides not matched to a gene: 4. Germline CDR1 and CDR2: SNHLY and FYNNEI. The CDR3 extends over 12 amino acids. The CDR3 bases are TGTGCCAGCAGTGGACAGGGCCGGGAGCAGTACTTC. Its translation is CASSGQGREQYF.

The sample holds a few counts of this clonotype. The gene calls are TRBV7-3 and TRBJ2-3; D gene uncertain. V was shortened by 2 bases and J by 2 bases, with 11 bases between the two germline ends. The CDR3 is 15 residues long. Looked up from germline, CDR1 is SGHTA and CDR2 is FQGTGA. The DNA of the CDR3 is TGTGCCAGCAGCTTACCCTGGGCCCCCACAGATACGCAGTATTTT. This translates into CASSLPWAPTDTQYF.

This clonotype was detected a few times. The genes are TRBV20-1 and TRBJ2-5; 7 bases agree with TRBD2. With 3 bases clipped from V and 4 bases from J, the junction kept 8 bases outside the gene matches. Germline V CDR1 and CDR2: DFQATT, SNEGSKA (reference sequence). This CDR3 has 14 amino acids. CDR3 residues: CSASLSGPSETQYF. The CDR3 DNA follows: TGCAGTGCTAGCCTTAGCGGGCCCTCAGAGACCCAGTACTTC.

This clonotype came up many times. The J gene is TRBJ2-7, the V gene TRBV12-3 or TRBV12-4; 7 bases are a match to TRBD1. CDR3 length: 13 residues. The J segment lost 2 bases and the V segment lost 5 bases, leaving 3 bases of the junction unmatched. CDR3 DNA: TGTGCCAGCAGTCGGGACAGACCCTACGAGCAGTACTTC. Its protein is CASSRDRPYEQYF.

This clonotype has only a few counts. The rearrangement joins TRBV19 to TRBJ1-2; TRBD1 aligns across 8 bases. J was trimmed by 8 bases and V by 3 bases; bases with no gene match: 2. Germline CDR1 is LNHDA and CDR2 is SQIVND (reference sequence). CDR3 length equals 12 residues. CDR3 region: CASSIDRGGYTF. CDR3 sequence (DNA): TGTGCCAGTAGTATCGACAGGGGAGGCTACACCTTC.

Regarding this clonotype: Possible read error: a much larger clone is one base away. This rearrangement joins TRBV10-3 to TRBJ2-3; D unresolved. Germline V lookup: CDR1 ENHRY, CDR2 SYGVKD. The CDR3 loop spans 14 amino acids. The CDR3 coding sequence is TGTGCCACCAGTGAAGCTGTGGGCACAGATACGCAGTATTTT. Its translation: CATSEAVGTDTQYF.

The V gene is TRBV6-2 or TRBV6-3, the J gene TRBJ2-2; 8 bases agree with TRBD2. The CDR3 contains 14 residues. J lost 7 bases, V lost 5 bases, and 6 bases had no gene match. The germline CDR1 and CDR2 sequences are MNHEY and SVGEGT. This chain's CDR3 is CASSRSGRNGELFF. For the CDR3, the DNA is TGTGCCAGCAGTCGCAGCGGGAGAAACGGGGAGCTGTTTTTT.

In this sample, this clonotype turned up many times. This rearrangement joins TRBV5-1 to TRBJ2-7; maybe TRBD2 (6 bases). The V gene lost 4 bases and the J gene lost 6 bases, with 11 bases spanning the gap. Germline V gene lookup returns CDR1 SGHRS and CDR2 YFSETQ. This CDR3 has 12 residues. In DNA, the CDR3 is TGCGCCAGCAGCCACGGGACTCTCGAGCAGTACTTC. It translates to CASSHGTLEQYF. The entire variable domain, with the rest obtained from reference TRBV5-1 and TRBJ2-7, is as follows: KAGVTQTPRYLIKTRGQQVTLSCSPISGHRSVSWYQQTPGQGLQFLFEYFSETQRNKGNFPGRFSGRQFSNSRSEMNVSTLELGDSALYLCASSHGTLEQYFGPGTRLTVT.

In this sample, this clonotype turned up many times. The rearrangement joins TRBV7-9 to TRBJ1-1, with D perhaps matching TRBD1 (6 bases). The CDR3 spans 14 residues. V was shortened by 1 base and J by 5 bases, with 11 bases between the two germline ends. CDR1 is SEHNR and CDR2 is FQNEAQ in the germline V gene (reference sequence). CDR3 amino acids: CASSLVGGRTEAFF. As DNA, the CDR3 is TGTGCCAGCAGCTTAGTAGGGGGTAGGACTGAAGCTTTCTTT.

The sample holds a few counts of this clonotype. This chain's CDR3 is CAISAFGPGQNRVPGQPQHF. The CDR3 DNA reads as TGTGCCATCAGTGCCTTCGGACCGGGACAGAATCGAGTTCCTGGTCAGCCCCAGCATTTT. This sequence joins TRBV10-3 and TRBJ1-5, with 7 bases matching TRBD1. The ends lost 4 bases at V and 6 bases at J; junction bases unmatched: 24. Germline V gene sequence: CDR1 ENHRY, CDR2 SYGVKD. This CDR3 is 20 amino acids long.

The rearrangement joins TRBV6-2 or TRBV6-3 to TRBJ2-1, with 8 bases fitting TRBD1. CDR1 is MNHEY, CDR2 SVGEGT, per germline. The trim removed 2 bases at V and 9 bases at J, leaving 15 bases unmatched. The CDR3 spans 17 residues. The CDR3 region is CASSYPSVQGAMGEQFF. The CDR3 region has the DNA TGTGCCAGCAGTTACCCCTCAGTGCAGGGGGCAATGGGTGAGCAGTTCTTC.

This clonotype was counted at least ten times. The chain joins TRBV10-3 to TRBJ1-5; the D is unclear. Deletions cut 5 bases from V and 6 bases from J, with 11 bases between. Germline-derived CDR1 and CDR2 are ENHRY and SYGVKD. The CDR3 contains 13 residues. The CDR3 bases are TGTGCCATCAGTAGGGATTTGGCTCAGCCCCAGCATTTT. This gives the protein CAISRDLAQPQHF.

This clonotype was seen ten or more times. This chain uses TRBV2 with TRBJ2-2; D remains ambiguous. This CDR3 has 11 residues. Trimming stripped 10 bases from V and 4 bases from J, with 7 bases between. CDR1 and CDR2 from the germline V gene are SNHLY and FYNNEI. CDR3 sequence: CATFFTGELFF. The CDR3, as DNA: TGTGCCACCTTCTTCACCGGGGAGCTGTTTTTT.

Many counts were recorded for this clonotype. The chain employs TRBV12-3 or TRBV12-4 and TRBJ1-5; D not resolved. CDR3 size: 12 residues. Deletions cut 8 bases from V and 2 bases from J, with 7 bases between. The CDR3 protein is CASQRGNQPQHF. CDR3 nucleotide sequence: TGTGCCAGCCAGAGGGGCAATCAGCCCCAGCATTTT.

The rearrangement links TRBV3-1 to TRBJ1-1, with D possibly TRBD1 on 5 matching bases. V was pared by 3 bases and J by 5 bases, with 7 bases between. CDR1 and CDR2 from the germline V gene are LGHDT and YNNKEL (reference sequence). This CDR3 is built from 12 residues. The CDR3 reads CASSQGETEAFF. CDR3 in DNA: TGTGCCAGCAGCCAGGGGGAGACTGAAGCTTTCTTT. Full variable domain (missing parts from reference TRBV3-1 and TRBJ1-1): DTAVSQTPKYLVTQMGNDKSIKCEQNLGHDTMYWYKQDSKKFLKIMFSYNNKELIINETVPNRFSPKSPDKAHLNLHINSLELGDSAVYFCASSQGETEAFFGQGTRLTVV.

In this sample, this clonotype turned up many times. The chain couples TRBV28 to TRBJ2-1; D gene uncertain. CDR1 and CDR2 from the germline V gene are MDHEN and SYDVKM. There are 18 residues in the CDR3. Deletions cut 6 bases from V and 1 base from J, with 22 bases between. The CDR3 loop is CASRTIRVKLVSYNEQFF. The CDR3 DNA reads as TGTGCCAGCAGAACGATCCGAGTAAAGTTGGTATCCTACAATGAGCAGTTCTTC.

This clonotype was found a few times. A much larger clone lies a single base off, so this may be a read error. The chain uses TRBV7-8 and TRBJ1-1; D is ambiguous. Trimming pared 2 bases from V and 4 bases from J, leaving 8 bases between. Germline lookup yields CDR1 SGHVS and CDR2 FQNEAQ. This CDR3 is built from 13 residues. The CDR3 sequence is CASSLNPSTEAFF. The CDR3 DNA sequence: TGTGCCAGCAGCTTAAACCCGAGCACTGAAGCTTTCTTT.